This TCR beta chain was recovered during a study of T cell responses to AZD1222 COVID-19 vaccine. Overall study results and limits: Once two AZD1222 doses were given, Spike-specific TCR breadth and depth went up.

Trimming took 1 base from V and 7 from J, leaving 5 bases between them. The CDR3 runs to 12 residues. Using immunoSEQ multiplex PCR, the repertoire was profiled, and TCRdb retains in-frame clones only, with some absent. The sample holds around 110,000 clones; 88% are singletons and the top ten take about 10%. Comment on this clone: Its target is unknown.

The clonotype comes from an adult in good health. The V call is TRBV12-3 or TRBV12-4, the J call TRBJ1-5; D call uncertain. Specimen: peripheral blood, collected on day 0 of AZD1222 vaccination. The chain's CDR3 is CASSLGQQPQHF. Here the CDR3 DNA reads TGTGCCAGCAGTTTAGGGCAACAGCCCCAGCATTTT.